Listed below are T cell receptor beta chains from one sample, sequenced in a study of blood T cell repertoires in COVID-19. Some clones are missing from TCRdb's copy, which holds only in-frame ones; the method was immunoSEQ multiplex PCR. The table includes more than 300,000 clones, approximately 91% detected once. The sequenced material came from PBMCs or T cells enriched from blood (not recorded which). The source is a young woman who had been exposed to COVID-19. The CDR3 runs from the conserved cysteine through the conserved F or W.

j_gene,v_gene,CDR3aa
TRBJ2-1,TRBV2,CASETGGARNEQFF
TRBJ1-6,TRBV15,CATSRDRVNSPLHF
TRBJ2-7,TRBV3-1/TRBV3-2,CASSGTKSSYEQYF
TRBJ1-5,TRBV5-6,CASSLAGVRQPQHF
TRBJ1-2,TRBV29-1,CSVGQGSNGYTF
TRBJ1-5,TRBV2,CASSEMQQGLNQPQHF
TRBJ1-1,TRBV3-1/TRBV3-2,CASSLQGVGAFF
TRBJ1-3,TRBV5-1,CASTEEASGNTIYF
TRBJ2-2,TRBV9,CASSVEGTGELFF
TRBJ1-5,TRBV4-1,CASSQGPHQPQHF
TRBJ2-7,TRBV5-1,CASSLFPGTGGVEQYF
TRBJ1-1,TRBV5-4,CASSFVLYRSMNTEAFF
TRBJ1-5,TRBV19,CASSIDRDTGRNQPQHF
TRBJ2-1,TRBV11-2,CASSLDHNPYNEQFF
TRBJ1-4,TRBV7-2,CASSPRIGYEKLFF
TRBJ2-1,TRBV5-1,CASSPRPGLTYNEQFF
TRBJ2-5,TRBV10-3,CAISATSGGVQETQYF
TRBJ1-5,TRBV7-9,CASSFGGLRGNQPQHF
TRBJ1-2,TRBV29-1,CSAEQQIQGDYGYTF
TRBJ1-2,TRBV14,CASSQDWRRGYTF
TRBJ2-3,TRBV11-2,CASSLKKRGGTDTQYF
TRBJ2-7,TRBV12-3/TRBV12-4,CASSTDRAYEQYF
TRBJ1-2,TRBV4-3,CASSQDLGITNYGYTF
TRBJ1-4,TRBV9,CASSGSRDRVGEKLFF
TRBJ2-2,TRBV5-4,CASSSGLAGGNTGELFF
TRBJ1-2,TRBV20-1,CSASQVSLLYGYTF
TRBJ1-4,TRBV6-5,CASSRTGGNDEKLFF
TRBJ1-4,TRBV5-5,CASSLDWANEKLFF
TRBJ2-7,TRBV7-8,CASSPPRKQGLREQYF
TRBJ1-3,TRBV3-1/TRBV3-2,CASSPHSGSSGNTIYF
TRBJ2-3,TRBV3-1/TRBV3-2,CASSLIAGTDTQYF
TRBJ1-1,TRBV4-1,CASSNVGASRVNTEAFF